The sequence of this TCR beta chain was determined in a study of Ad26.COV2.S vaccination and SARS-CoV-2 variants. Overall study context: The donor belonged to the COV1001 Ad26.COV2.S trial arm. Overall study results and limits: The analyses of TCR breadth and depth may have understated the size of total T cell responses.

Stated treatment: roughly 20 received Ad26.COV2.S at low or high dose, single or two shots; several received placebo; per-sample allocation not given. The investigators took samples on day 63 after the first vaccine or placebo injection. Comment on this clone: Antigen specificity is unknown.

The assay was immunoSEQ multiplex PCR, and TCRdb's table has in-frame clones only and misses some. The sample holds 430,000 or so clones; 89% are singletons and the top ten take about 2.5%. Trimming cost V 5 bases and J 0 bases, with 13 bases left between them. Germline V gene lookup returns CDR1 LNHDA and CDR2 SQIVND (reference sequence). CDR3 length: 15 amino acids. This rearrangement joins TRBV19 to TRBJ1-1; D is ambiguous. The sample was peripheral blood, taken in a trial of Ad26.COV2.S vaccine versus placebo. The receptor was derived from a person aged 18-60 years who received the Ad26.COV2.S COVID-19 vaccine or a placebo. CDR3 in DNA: TGTGCCAGTAGTTACTCCCTGACCATGAACACTGAAGCTTTCTTT. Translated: CASSYSLTMNTEAFF. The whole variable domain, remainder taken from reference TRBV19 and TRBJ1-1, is DGGITQSPKYLFRKEGQNVTLSCEQNLNHDAMYWYRQDPGQGLRLIYYSQIVNDFQKGDIAEGYSVSREKKESFPLTVTSAQKNPTAFYLCASSYSLTMNTEAFFGQGTRLTVV.